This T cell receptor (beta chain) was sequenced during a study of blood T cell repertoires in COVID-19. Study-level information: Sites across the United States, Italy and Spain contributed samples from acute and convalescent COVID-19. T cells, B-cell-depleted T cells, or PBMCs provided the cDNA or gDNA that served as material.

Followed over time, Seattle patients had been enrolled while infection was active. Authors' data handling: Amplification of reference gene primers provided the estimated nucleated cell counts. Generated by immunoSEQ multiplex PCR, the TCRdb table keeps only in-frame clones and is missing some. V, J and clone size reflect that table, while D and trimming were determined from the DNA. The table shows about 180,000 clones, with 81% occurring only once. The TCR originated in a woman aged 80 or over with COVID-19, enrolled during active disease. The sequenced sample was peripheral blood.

The CDR3 nucleotides are TGTGCCAGCAGCGACAGCGGGGGGGCGAATGAGCAGTTCTTC. Protein sequence: CASSDSGGANEQFF. This sequence joins TRBV14 and TRBJ2-1; 10 nucleotides match TRBD2. This CDR3 is built from 14 residues. Trimming removed 5 bases from V and 7 bases from J; junction bases left unmatched: 5. Germline values: CDR1 SGHDN, CDR2 FVKESK. Filled out from reference TRBV14 and TRBJ2-1, the complete variable domain reads EAGVTQFPSHSVIEKGQTVTLRCDPISGHDNLYWYRRVMGKEIKFLLHFVKESKQDESGMPNNRFLAERTGGTYSTLKVQPAELEDSGVYFCASSDSGGANEQFFGPGTRLTVL.